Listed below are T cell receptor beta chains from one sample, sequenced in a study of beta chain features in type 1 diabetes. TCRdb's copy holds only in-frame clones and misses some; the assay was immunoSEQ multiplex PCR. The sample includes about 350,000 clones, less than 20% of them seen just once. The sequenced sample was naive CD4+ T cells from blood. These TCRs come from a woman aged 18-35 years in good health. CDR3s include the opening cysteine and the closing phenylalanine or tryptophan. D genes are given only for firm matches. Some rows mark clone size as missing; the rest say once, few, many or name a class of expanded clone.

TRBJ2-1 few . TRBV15 CATSRDHPKEQFF TGTGCCACCAGCAGAGATCACCCTAAGGAGCAGTTCTTC
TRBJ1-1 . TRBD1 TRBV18 CASSPLGQMNTEAFF TGTGCCAGCTCACCACTGGGACAGATGAACACTGAAGCTTTCTTT
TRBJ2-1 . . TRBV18 CASSPRRGEQFF TGTGCCAGCTCACCACGTCGGGGGGAGCAGTTCTTC
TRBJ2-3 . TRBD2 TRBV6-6 CASQGLAGIDTQYF TGTGCCAGCCAGGGGCTAGCGGGGATAGATACGCAGTATTTT
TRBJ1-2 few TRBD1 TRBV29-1 CSVVGGDHLFYGYTF TGCAGCGTTGTAGGGGGCGACCACCTCTTCTATGGCTACACCTTC
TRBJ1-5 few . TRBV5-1 CASSLGSGSAQHF TGCGCCAGCAGCTTGGGGTCCGGGAGCGCCCAGCATTTT
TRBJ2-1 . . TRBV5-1 CASSVEGARGNEQFF TGCGCCAGCAGCGTGGAGGGGGCGCGGGGCAATGAGCAGTTCTTC
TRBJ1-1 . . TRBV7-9 CASSQLGAAKAFF TGTGCCAGCAGCCAGCTTGGGGCAGCTAAAGCTTTCTTT
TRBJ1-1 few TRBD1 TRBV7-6 CASSSDRGDTEAFF TGTGCCAGCAGCTCGGACAGGGGAGACACTGAAGCTTTCTTT
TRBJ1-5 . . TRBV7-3 CASSLSGRDQPQHF TGTGCCAGCAGCTTATCGGGGAGGGATCAGCCCCAGCATTTT
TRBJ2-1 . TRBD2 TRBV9 CASSARVGGTSGRSSYNEQFF TGTGCCAGCAGCGCCCGAGTAGGGGGGACTAGCGGGCGGAGCTCCTACAATGAGCAGTTCTTC
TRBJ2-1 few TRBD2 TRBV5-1 CASSLEVGRESYNEQFF TGCGCCAGCAGCTTGGAGGTCGGGAGGGAGTCCTACAATGAGCAGTTCTTC
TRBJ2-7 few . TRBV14 CASSPTRGAGNF TGTGCCAGCAGTCCCACTCGCGGGGCTGGGAACTTC